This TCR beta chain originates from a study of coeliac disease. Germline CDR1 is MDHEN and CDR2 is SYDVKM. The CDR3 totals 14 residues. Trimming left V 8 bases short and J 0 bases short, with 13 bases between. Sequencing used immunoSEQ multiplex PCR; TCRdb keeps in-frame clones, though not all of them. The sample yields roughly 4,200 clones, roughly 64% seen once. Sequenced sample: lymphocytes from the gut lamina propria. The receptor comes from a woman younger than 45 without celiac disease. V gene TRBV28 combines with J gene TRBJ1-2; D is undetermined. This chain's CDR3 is CASLAAIANYGYTF. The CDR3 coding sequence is TGTGCCAGCCTTGCCGCAATAGCTAACTATGGCTACACCTTC.